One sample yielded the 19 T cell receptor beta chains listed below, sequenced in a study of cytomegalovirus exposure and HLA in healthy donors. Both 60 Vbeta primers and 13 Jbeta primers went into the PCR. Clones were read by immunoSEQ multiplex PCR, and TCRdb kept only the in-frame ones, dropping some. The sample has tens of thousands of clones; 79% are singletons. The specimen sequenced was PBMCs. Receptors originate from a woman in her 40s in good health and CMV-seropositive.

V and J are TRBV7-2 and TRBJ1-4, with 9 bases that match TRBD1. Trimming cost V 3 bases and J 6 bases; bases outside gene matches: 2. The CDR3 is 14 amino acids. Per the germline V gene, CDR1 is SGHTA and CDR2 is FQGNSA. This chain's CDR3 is CASSFDRGYEKLFF. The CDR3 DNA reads TGTGCCAGCAGCTTTGACAGGGGGTATGAAAAACTGTTTTTT.

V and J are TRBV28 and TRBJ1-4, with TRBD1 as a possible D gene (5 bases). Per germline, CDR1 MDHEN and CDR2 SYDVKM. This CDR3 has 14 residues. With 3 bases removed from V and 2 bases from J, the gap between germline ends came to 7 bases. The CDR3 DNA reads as TGTGCCAGCAGTTTCGCAGGGACTAATGAAAAACTGTTTTTT. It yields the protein CASSFAGTNEKLFF.

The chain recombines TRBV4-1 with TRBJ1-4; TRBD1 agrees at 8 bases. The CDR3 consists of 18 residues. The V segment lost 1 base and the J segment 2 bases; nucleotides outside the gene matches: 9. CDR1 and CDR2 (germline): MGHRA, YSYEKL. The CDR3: CASSQGQGITATNEKLFF. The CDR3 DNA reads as TGCGCCAGCAGCCAAGGACAGGGGATCACTGCTACTAATGAAAAACTGTTTTTT.

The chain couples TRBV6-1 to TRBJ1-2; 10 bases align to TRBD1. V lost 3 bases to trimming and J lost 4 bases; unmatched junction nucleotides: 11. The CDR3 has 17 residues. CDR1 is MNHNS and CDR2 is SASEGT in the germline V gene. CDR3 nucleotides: TGTGCCAGCAGTGACCAGATACGACAGGGGGCTCTCTATGGCTACACCTTC. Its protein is CASSDQIRQGALYGYTF.

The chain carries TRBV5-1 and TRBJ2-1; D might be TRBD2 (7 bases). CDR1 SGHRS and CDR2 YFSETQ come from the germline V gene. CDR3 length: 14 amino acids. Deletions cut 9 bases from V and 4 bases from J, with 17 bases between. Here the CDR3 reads CATSRGDTYNEQFF. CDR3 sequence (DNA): TGCGCCACCTCCCGGGGGGACACGTACAATGAGCAGTTCTTC.

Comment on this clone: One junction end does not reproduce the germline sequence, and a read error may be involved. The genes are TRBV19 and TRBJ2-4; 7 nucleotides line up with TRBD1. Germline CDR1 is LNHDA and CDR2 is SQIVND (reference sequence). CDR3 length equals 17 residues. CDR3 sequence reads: CASSILGTVGAKSIQYF. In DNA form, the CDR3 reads TGTGCCAGTAGTATCCTCGGGACAGTGGGAGCAAAAAGCATTCAGTACTTC.

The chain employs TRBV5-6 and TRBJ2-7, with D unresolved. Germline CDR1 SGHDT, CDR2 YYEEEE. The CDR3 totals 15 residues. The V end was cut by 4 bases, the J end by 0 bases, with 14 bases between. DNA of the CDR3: TGTGCCAGCAGCCCCCTTTATGTTAGCTCCTACGAGCAGTACTTC. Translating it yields CASSPLYVSSYEQYF. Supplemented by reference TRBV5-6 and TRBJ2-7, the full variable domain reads DAGVTQSPTHLIKTRGQQVTLRCSPKSGHDTVSWYQQALGQGPQFIFQYYEEEERQRGNFPDRFSGHQFPNYSSELNVNALLLGDSALYLCASSPLYVSSYEQYFGPGTRLTVT.

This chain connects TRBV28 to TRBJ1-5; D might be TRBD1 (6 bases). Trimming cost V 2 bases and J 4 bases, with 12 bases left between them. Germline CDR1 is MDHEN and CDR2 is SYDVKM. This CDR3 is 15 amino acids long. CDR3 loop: CASSLPTGSNQPQHF. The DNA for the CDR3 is TGTGCCAGCAGTTTACCGACAGGAAGTAATCAGCCCCAGCATTTT.

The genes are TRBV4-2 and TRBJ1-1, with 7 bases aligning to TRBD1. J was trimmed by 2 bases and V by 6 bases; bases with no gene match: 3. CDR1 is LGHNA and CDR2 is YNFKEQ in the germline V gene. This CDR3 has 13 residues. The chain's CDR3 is CASRDRANTEAFF. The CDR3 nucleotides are TGTGCCAGCAGAGACAGGGCAAACACTGAAGCTTTCTTT.

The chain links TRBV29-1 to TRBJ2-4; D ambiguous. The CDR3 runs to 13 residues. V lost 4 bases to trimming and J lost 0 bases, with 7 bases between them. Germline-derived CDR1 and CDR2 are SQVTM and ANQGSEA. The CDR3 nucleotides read TGCAGCGTTGCCGCGAGAGCCAAAAACATTCAGTACTTC. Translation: CSVAARAKNIQYF.

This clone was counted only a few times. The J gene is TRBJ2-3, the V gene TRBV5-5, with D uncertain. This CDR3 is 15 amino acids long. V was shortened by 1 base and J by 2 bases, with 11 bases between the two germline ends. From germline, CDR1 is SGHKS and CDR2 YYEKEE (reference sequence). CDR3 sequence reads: CASSLTRSDTDTQYF. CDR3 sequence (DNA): TGTGCCAGCAGCTTGACGCGGTCCGACACAGATACGCAGTATTTT.

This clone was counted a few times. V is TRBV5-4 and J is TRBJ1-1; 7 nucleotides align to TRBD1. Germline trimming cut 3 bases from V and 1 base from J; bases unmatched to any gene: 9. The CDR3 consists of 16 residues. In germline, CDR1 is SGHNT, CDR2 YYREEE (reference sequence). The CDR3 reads CASSSTGEIWNTEAFF. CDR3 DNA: TGTGCCAGCAGCTCAACAGGGGAAATTTGGAACACTGAAGCTTTCTTT.

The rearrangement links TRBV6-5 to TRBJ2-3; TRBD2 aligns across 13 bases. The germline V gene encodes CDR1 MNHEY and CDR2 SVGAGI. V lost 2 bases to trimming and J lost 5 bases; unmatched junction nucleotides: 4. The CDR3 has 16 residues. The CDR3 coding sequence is TGTGCCAGCAGTTACGGACTAGCGGGAGAAAAAGATACGCAGTATTTT. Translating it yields CASSYGLAGEKDTQYF.

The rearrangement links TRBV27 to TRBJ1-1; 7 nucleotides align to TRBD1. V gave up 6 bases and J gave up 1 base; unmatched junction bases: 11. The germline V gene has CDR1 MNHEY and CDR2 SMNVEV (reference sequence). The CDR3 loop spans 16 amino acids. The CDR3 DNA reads TGTGCCAGCAGACCCTACGGGACAGATGCGAACACTGAAGCTTTCTTT. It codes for CASRPYGTDANTEAFF.

This CDR3 reads CASSGMRETQYF. The CDR3, as DNA: TGTGCCAGCAGCGGGATGAGAGAGACCCAGTACTTC. V gene TRBV6-1 combines with J gene TRBJ2-5; perhaps TRBD2 as D (5 bases). The CDR3 is made up of 12 amino acids. Trimming shortened V by 6 bases and J by 4 bases, and 9 bases separated the two germline ends. In germline, CDR1 is MNHNS, CDR2 SASEGT.

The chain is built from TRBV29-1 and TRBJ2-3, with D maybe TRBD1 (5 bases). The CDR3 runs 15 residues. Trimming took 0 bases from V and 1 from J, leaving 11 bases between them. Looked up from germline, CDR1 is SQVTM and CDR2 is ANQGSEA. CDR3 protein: CSVEDYGARTDTQYF. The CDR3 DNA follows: TGCAGCGTTGAAGATTATGGGGCGCGCACAGATACGCAGTATTTT.

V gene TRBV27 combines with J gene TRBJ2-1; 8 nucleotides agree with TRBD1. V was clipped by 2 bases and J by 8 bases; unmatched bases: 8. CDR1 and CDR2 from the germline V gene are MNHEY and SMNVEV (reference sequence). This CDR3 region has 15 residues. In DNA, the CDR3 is TGTGCCAGCAGTTTACAGGACAGGGATGGCGATGAGCAGTTCTTC. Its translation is CASSLQDRDGDEQFF.

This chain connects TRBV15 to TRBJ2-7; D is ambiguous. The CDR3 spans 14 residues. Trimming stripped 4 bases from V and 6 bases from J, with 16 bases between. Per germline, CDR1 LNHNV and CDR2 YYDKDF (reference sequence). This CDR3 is CATSIDTTLGEQYF. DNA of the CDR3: TGTGCCACCAGCATCGACACAACTCTCGGCGAGCAGTACTTC.

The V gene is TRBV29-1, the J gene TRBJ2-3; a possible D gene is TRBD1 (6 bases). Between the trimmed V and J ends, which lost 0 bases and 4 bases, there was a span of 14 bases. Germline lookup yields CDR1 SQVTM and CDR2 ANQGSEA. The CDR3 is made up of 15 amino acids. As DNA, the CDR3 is TGCAGCGTTGAAGATGGTACGGGACACCCAGATACGCAGTATTTT. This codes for CSVEDGTGHPDTQYF.